A single sample gave rise to the 21 T cell receptor beta chains below, sequenced in a study of early T cells in non-severe SARS-CoV-2 infection. Each CDR3 protein gets one entry after TCRdb re-called the 5' RACE reads with MiXCR. In the table there are 84,000 or so distinct CDR3 sequences, 9% to 13% of which are singletons. The specimen was whole blood. The receptor source for this set is an adult who was a healthcare worker with PCR-confirmed SARS-CoV-2 infection or an uninfected control (not recorded which).

There are many counts of this clonotype. The chain links TRBV29-1 to TRBJ2-7; either TRBD1 or TRBD2 may supply D (6 bases each). Germline V gives CDR1 SQVTM, CDR2 ANQGSEA. V lost 7 bases and J lost 6, with 13 bases in between. The CDR3 runs to 11 residues. The CDR3 is CSGLGGGEQYF. The CDR3 nucleotides are TGCAGCGGTTTAGGGGGAGGCGAGCAGTACTTC.

This clonotype was seen a handful of times. The chain joins TRBV19 to TRBJ2-5; D ambiguous. V was trimmed by 8 bases and J by 2 bases, leaving 9 bases between them. Germline assignment: CDR1 LNHDA and CDR2 SQIVND (reference sequence). The CDR3 covers 12 residues. The CDR3 nucleotides are TGTGCCAGTGCGGAGACTCAAGAGACCCAGTACTTC. Translated: CASAETQETQYF.

J is TRBJ1-5 and V is TRBV9; TRBD1 matches 8 bases. The germline gives CDR1 SGDLS, CDR2 YYNGEE. The CDR3 sequence is 14 residues long. V shed 3 bases and J 7 bases; nucleotides not matched to a gene: 6. Written as DNA, the CDR3 is TGTGCCAGCAGCGCAACAGGGGGTTGGCAGCCCCAGCATTTT. Protein product: CASSATGGWQPQHF.

This clonotype has only a few counts. This rearrangement joins TRBV6-2 or TRBV6-3 to TRBJ1-1, with a tentative D call TRBD1 (5 bases). The V end was cut by 3 bases, the J end by 6 bases, with 14 bases between. In germline, CDR1 is MNHEY, CDR2 SVGEGT. This CDR3 is 14 amino acids long. CDR3 loop: CASSYGGATAEAFF. The CDR3 nucleotides are TGTGCCAGCAGTTATGGAGGGGCGACCGCTGAAGCTTTCTTT.

Many counts were recorded for this clonotype. CDR3 bases: TGTGCCACCACAGGGGTTGGAGAAAAACTGTTTTTT. Residues: CATTGVGEKLFF. V and J are TRBV24-1 and TRBJ1-4; D might be TRBD1 (6 bases). The CDR3 is 12 residues long. The germline V and J ends were trimmed by 8 bases and 8 bases, with 11 bases remaining between them. Per germline, CDR1 KGHDR and CDR2 SFDVKD.

This clonotype was counted many times. The chain combines TRBV18 with TRBJ2-3, with D possibly TRBD1 on 6 matching bases. Trimming left V 3 bases short and J 4 bases short, with 11 bases between. CDR3 size: 14 residues. CDR1 and CDR2 (germline): KGHSH, LQKENI. The CDR3 spells CASSPAGVSDTQYF. The CDR3 coding sequence is TGTGCCAGCTCACCGGCAGGGGTGTCAGATACGCAGTATTTT.

The chain joins TRBV12-3 or TRBV12-4 to TRBJ2-1; 14 bases fit TRBD2. Trimming removed 6 bases from V and 13 bases from J; junction bases left unmatched: 11. The CDR3 consists of 15 residues. CDR3 region: CASRSTSGRASEQFF. The CDR3 nucleotides read TGTGCCAGCAGATCGACTAGCGGGAGGGCCTCGGAACAGTTCTTC.

Ten or more counts support this clonotype. V is TRBV19 and J is TRBJ2-1; D perhaps matches TRBD2 (5 bases). With 3 bases removed from V and 13 bases from J, the gap between germline ends came to 13 bases. The V gene's germline CDR1 is LNHDA and CDR2 SQIVND (reference sequence). The CDR3 is made up of 12 amino acids. CDR3 residues: CASSMGSMGQFF. The CDR3 DNA reads as TGTGCCAGTAGTATGGGGAGTATGGGCCAGTTCTTC.

Only a few counts were recorded for this clonotype. The chain has TRBV14 and TRBJ2-1; 8 bases fit TRBD2. This CDR3 has 18 residues. Germline-derived CDR1 and CDR2 are SGHDN and FVKESK. Trimming cost V 0 bases and J 3 bases; bases outside gene matches: 10. The CDR3 protein is CASSQEGLTGGLYNEQFF. DNA for the CDR3: TGTGCCAGCAGCCAAGAGGGACTAACGGGAGGGCTCTACAATGAGCAGTTCTTC.

This clonotype was found many times. This rearrangement joins TRBV25-1 to TRBJ1-2; TRBD1 agrees at 7 bases. Germline CDR1 and CDR2: MGHDK and SYGVNS. V shed 5 bases, J shed 8 bases, and the junction held 8 bases outside the gene matches. The CDR3 totals 13 residues. Written as DNA, the CDR3 is TGTGCCAGCAGTTACTTCCAGGGGGGAGGCTACACCTTC. Residues: CASSYFQGGGYTF.

This clonotype was counted only a few times. DNA of the CDR3: TGTGCCAGCAGCGTAGTGAGCGGGTCCGCCGGGGAGCTGTTTTTT. This translates into CASSVVSGSAGELFF. This chain uses TRBV9 with TRBJ2-2; TRBD2 is a possible D gene (6 bases). Looked up from germline, CDR1 is SGDLS and CDR2 is YYNGEE. The CDR3 is 15 amino acids. Trimming took off 0 bases at V and 6 bases at J, with 12 bases between the two ends.

The sample holds many counts of this clonotype. The chain uses TRBV7-9 and TRBJ2-1; 13 bases map to TRBD2. V was clipped by 3 bases and J by 9 bases; unmatched bases: 5. Germline CDR1 reads SEHNR; CDR2 reads FQNEAQ (reference sequence). The CDR3 is made up of 15 amino acids. The CDR3, as DNA: TGTGCCAGCAGCTTCGGGACTAGCGGGATTAGTGAGCAGTTCTTC. Amino acid sequence: CASSFGTSGISEQFF. The full variable domain, its missing parts supplied by reference TRBV7-9 and TRBJ2-1, is DTGVSQNPRHKITKRGQNVTFRCDPISEHNRLYWYRQTLGQGPEFLTYFQNEAQLEKSRLLSDRFSAERPKGSFSTLEIQRTEQGDSAMYLCASSFGTSGISEQFFGPGTRLTVL.

The chain joins TRBV5-8 to TRBJ2-2; D possibly corresponds to TRBD1 (5 bases). Germline assignment: CDR1 SGHTS and CDR2 YDEGEE. The V end was cut by 5 bases, the J end by 6 bases, with 17 bases between. This CDR3 is 15 amino acids long. This chain's CDR3 is CASSQGPLRAGELFF. CDR3 bases: TGTGCCAGCAGTCAGGGCCCCCTAAGGGCCGGGGAGCTGTTTTTT.

This clonotype appeared many times. The V call is TRBV24-1, the J call TRBJ2-5; tentative D call: TRBD2 (6 bases). Between the trimmed V and J ends, which lost 5 bases and 5 bases, there was a span of 11 bases. Looked up from germline, CDR1 is KGHDR and CDR2 is SFDVKD. The length of the CDR3 is 13 residues. The CDR3 region has the DNA TGTGCCACCAGTGTCACAGGAGGGGAGACCCAGTACTTC. Its translation is CATSVTGGETQYF.

This clonotype was counted a few times. The chain has TRBV29-1 and TRBJ2-7; D gene uncertain. The CDR3 sequence is 8 residues long. Between the trimmed V and J ends, which lost 8 bases and 6 bases, there was a span of 5 bases. Germline V gene data show CDR1 as SQVTM and CDR2 as ANQGSEA. The CDR3 protein is CSPIEQYF. As DNA, the CDR3 is TGCAGCCCTATCGAGCAGTACTTC.

This clonotype was observed a few times. The rearrangement links TRBV3-1 to TRBJ1-5; D gene ambiguous. Trimming took 4 bases from V and 0 from J, leaving 7 bases between them. This CDR3 comprises 14 residues. Germline V gene data show CDR1 as LGHDT and CDR2 as YNNKEL (reference sequence). The CDR3 bases are TGTGCCAGCAGCCCCGACCTTAGCAATCAGCCCCAGCATTTT. It translates to CASSPDLSNQPQHF.

The chain couples TRBV30 to TRBJ2-7; a weak D match, TRBD2 (5 bases). Trimming removed 0 bases from V and 7 bases from J, with 10 bases in between. The CDR3 has 12 amino acids. The germline V gene has CDR1 GTSNPN and CDR2 SVGIG (reference sequence). The CDR3 bases are TGTGCCTGGAGTGTAGGGCGCGGGGAGCAGTACTTC. Translated, it gives CAWSVGRGEQYF.

The table lists this clonotype with many counts. This chain links TRBV2 with TRBJ1-5, with no clear D. V lost 6 bases to trimming and J lost 0 bases, with 3 bases between them. This CDR3 has 12 residues. Germline assignment: CDR1 SNHLY and CDR2 FYNNEI. Here the CDR3 reads CASRNSNQPQHF. CDR3 DNA sequence: TGTGCCAGCAGAAATAGCAATCAGCCCCAGCATTTT. The full variable domain, with the rest looked up from reference TRBV2 and TRBJ1-5, is EPEVTQTPSHQVTQMGQEVILRCVPISNHLYFYWYRQILGQKVEFLVSFYNNEISEKSEIFDDQFSVERPDGSNFTLKIRSTKLEDSAMYFCASRNSNQPQHFGDGTRLSIL.

Ten or more counts support this clonotype. The V and J genes are TRBV7-3 and TRBJ2-1; maybe TRBD1 (6 bases). This CDR3 contains 15 residues. Germline loops: CDR1 SGHTA, CDR2 FQGTGA. Trimming took off 3 bases at V and 0 bases at J, with 9 bases between the two ends. Here the CDR3 reads CASSFTGSSYNEQFF. The DNA of the CDR3 is TGTGCCAGCAGCTTTACAGGGAGCTCCTACAATGAGCAGTTCTTC.

This clonotype occurred a few times. This rearrangement joins TRBV28 to TRBJ1-4; 9 bases agree with TRBD1. The CDR3 has 15 residues. CDR1 and CDR2 from the germline V gene are MDHEN and SYDVKM. After removal of 6 bases from V and 5 bases from J, the junction contained 7 bases not matched to a gene. CDR3 in amino acids: CASSSVGTGNEKLFF. DNA of the CDR3: TGTGCCAGCAGCTCCGTAGGGACAGGGAATGAAAAACTGTTTTTT.

This clonotype was seen many times. The V gene is TRBV7-6, the J gene TRBJ1-4; D is unresolved. This CDR3 has 12 amino acids. Germline CDR1 is SGHVS and CDR2 is FNYEAQ. V shed 5 bases and J shed 7 bases, with 8 bases lying between them. The CDR3 protein is CASSLLFEKLFF. The CDR3 DNA follows: TGTGCCAGCAGCCTTCTTTTTGAAAAACTGTTTTTT. The complete variable domain, with remaining parts taken from reference TRBV7-6 and TRBJ1-4, reads GAGVSQSPRYKVTKRGQDVALRCDPISGHVSLYWYRQALGQGPEFLTYFNYEAQQDKSGLPNDRFSAERPEGSISTLTIQRTEQRDSAMYRCASSLLFEKLFFGSGTQLSVL.